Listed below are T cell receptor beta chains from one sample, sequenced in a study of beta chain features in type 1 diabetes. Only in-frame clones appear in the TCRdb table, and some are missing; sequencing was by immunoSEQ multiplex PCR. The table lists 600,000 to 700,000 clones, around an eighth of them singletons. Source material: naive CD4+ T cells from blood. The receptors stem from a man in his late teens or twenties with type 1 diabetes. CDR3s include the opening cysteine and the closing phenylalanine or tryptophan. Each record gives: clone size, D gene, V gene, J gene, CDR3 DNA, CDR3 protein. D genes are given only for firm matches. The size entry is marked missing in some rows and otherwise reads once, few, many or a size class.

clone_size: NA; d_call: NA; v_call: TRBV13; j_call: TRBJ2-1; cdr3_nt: TGTGCCACCCAAAGCGCGGGGAGCAATGAGCAGTTCTTC; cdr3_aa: CATQSAGSNEQFF
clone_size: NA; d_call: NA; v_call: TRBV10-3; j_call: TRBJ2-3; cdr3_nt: TGTGCCATCATGCCCGGGAAGACCACAGATACGCAGTATTTT; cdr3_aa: CAIMPGKTTDTQYF
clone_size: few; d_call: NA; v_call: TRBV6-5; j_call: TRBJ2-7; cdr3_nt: TGTGCCAGCAGTTACTCGAGTGAAAGGCCCAGCGGGCAGTACTTC; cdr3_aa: CASSYSSERPSGQYF
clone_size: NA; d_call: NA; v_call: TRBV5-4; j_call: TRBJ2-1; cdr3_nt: TGTGCCAGCAGCTGGGCTGCGGGGTTCCCCTACAATGAGCAGTTCTTC; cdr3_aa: CASSWAAGFPYNEQFF
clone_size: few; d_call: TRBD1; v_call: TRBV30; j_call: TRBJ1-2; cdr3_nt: TGTGCCTGGAGCTTCGGACAGGGGAGTGGCTACACCTTC; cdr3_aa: CAWSFGQGSGYTF
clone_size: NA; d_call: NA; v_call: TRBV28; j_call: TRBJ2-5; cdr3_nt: TGTGCCAGCAGTTTAGTTTCTCGGGGGGAGACCCAGTACTTC; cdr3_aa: CASSLVSRGETQYF
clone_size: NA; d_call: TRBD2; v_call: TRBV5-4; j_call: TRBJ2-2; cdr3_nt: TGTGCCAGCAGCCTCCCGGGACTAGGGCACACCGGGGAGCTGTTTTTT; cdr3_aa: CASSLPGLGHTGELFF
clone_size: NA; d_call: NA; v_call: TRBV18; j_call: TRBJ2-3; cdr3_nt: TGTGCCAGCTCACCTCCGGGTTGGGATACGCAGTATTTT; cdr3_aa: CASSPPGWDTQYF
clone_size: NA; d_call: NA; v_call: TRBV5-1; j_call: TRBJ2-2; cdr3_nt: TGCGCCAGCAGCTCCGGGGAACTTACCGGGGAGCTGTTTTTT; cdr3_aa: CASSSGELTGELFF
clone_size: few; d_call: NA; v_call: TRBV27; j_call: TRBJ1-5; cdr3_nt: TGTGCCAGCAGTTTAGACCCCTCCACCTTGGCCCAGCATTTT; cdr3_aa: CASSLDPSTLAQHF
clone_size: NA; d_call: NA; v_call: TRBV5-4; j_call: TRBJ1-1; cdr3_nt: TGTGCCAGCAGCCGTACGCCGAACACTGAAGCTTTCTTT; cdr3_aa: CASSRTPNTEAFF
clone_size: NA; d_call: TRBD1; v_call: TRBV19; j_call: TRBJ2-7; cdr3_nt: TGTGCCAGTAGTATAGGGGGACAGGGATCCTCCTACGAGCAGTACTTC; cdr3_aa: CASSIGGQGSSYEQYF
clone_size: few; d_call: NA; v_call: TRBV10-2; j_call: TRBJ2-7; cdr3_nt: TGCGCCAGCAGTGAGGCTAGCGTCACCTACGAGCAGTACTTC; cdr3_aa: CASSEASVTYEQYF
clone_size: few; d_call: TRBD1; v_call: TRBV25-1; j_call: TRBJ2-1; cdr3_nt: TGTGCCAGCAGTGAACCCGGGACAGGGAGGAATGAGCAGTTCTTC; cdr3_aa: CASSEPGTGRNEQFF
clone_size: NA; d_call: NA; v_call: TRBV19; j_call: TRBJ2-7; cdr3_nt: TGTGCCAGTAGTATGCGCGGCCGTATGTTCTACGAGCAGTACTTC; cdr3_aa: CASSMRGRMFYEQYF
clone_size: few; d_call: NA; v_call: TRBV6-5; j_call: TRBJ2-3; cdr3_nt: TGTGCCAGCAGTTACAGCGGAGATACGCAGTATTTT; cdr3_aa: CASSYSGDTQYF
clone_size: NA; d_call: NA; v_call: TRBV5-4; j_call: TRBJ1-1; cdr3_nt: TGTGCCAGCAGCTTGGGGTTGGCACTTATGAACACTGAAGCTTTCTTT; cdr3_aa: CASSLGLALMNTEAFF
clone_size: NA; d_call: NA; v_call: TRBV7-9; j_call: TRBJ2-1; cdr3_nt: TGTGCCAGCAGCATAAGACTGACCTCCTACAATGAGCAGTTCTTC; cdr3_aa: CASSIRLTSYNEQFF
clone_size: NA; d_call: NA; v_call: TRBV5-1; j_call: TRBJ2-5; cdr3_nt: TGCGCCAGCAGCTTGTCAGGGCAGGAGGAGACCCAGTACTTC; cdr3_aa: CASSLSGQEETQYF
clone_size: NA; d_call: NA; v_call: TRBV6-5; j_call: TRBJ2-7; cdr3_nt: TGTGCCAGCAGGAGGGGCAGGATTTCTGGCAAGCAGTACTTC; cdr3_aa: CASRRGRISGKQYF
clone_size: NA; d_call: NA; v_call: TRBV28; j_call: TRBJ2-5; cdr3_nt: TGTGCCAGCAGTTGGGTGGGTGAGACCCAGTACTTC; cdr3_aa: CASSWVGETQYF
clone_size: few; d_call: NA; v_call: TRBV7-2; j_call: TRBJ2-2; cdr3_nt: TGTGCCAGCCGGTCCCAGGGCCCCGGGGAGCTGTTTTTT; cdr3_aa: CASRSQGPGELFF
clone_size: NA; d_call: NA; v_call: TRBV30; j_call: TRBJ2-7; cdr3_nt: TGTGCCTGGAGTGCGGGACTTCCCGGCTCCTACGAGCAGTACTTC; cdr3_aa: CAWSAGLPGSYEQYF
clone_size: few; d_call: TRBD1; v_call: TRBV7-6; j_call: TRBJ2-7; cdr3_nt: TGTGCCAGCAGCTGGCGACAGGGTGGGAACGAGCAGTACTTC; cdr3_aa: CASSWRQGGNEQYF
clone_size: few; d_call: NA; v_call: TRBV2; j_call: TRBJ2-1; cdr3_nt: TGTGCCAGCAGTGAAGGCATCGATGAGCAGTTCTTC; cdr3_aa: CASSEGIDEQFF
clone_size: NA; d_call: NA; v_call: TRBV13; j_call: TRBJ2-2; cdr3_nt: TGTGCCAGCAGCCTCCGCCCGGGCCAGGGGCTGTTTTTT; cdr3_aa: CASSLRPGQGLFF
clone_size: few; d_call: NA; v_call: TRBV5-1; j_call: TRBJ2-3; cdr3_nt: TGCGCCAGCAGCAACGGGACTCGACAACCCCGCACAGATACGCAGTATTTT; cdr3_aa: CASSNGTRQPRTDTQYF
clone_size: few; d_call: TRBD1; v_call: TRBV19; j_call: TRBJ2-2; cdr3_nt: TGTGCCAGTAGTCCTATGGACAGGGGGCGGACCACCGGGGAGCTGTTTTTT; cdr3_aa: CASSPMDRGRTTGELFF
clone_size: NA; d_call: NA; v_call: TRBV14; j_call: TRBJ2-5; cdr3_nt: TGTGCCAGCAGCCAAGTTCCGGGGGGCGGCCAGGCCCAGTACTTC; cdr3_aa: CASSQVPGGGQAQYF
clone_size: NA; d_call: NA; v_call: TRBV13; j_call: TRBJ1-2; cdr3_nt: TGTGCCAGCAGCTTACCGACAGATTCCTCCGGCGGCTACACCTTC; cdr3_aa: CASSLPTDSSGGYTF
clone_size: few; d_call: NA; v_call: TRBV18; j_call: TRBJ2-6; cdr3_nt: TGTGCCAGCTCACCCTACAGGGACGCCGTCTCTGGGGCCAACGTCCTGACTTTC; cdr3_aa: CASSPYRDAVSGANVLTF
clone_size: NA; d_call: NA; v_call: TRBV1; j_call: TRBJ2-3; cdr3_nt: TGCACCAGCAGCCAAGTTAGTAATCAGCGGGTTAGCACAGATACGCAGTATTTT; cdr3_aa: CTSSQVSNQRVSTDTQYF
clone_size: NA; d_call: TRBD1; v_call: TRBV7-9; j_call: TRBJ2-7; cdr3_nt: TGTGCCAGCAGCTTAGGAGGGGGCACCTACGAGCAGTACTTC; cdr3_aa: CASSLGGGTYEQYF
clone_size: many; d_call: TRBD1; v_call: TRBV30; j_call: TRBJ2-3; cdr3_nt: TGTGCCTGGAGTGGGGACAGGGGTCAGCCAGATACGCAGTATTTT; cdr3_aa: CAWSGDRGQPDTQYF
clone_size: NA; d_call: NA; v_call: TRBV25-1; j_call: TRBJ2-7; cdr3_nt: TGTGCCAGCAGTGGCCTCTACGAGCAGTACTTC; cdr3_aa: CASSGLYEQYF
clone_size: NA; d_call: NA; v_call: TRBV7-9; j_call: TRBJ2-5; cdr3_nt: TGTGCCAGCAGCTTATCAAAAGGGCAGGAGACCCAGTACTTC; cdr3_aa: CASSLSKGQETQYF
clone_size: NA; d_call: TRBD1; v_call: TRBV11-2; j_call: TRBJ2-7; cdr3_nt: TGTGCCAGCAGGCCCACCGGGACAGCTGGGCACGAGCAGTACTTC; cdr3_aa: CASRPTGTAGHEQYF
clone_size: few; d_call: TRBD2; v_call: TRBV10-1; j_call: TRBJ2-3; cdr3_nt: TGCGCCAGCAGTGCCCGGACTAGCCCTACAGATACGCAGTATTTT; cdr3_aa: CASSARTSPTDTQYF
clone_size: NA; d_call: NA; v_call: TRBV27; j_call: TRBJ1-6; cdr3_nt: TGTGCCAGCAGTTCCTTCGGAGATAATTCACCCCTCCACTTT; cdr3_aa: CASSSFGDNSPLHF
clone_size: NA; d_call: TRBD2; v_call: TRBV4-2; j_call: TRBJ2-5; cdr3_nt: TGTGCCAGCAGCCCGCAGAAAAGCGGGGCTGAGACCCAGTACTTC; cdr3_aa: CASSPQKSGAETQYF
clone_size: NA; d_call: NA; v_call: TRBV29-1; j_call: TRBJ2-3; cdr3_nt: TGCAGCATTGATTGGTCCAGGGGTCGGGGCACAGATACGCAGTATTTT; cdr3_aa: CSIDWSRGRGTDTQYF
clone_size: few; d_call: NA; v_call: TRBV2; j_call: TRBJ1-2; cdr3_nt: TGTGCCAGCAGTCTGGCCCTCCTGAGCTACACCTTC; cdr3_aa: CASSLALLSYTF
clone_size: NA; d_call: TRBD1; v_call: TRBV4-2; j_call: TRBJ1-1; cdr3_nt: TGTGCCAGCAGCCAAGCGGACAGGGGAGCTTTCTTT; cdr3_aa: CASSQADRGAFF
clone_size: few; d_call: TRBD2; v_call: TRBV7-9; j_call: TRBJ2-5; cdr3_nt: TGTGCCAGCAGCTTGGGAGGGGAACTCGCCCAGTACTTC; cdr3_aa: CASSLGGELAQYF
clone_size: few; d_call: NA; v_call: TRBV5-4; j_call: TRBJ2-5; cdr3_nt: TGTGCCAGCAGCTTCACAGGCGAAGAGACCCAGTACTTC; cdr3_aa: CASSFTGEETQYF
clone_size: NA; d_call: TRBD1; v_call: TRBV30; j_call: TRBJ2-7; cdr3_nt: TGTGCCTGGAGTGTAGGGCAGGGGGCGGAAGAGCAGTACTTC; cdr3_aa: CAWSVGQGAEEQYF
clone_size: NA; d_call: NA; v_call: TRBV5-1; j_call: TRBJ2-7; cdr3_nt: TGCGCCAGCAGCTTGGAGTGGCCCGGGAACTACGAGCAGTACTTC; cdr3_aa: CASSLEWPGNYEQYF
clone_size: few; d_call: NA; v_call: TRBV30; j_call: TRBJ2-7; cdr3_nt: TGTGCCTGGAGTGTTACCATCTACGAGCAGTACTTC; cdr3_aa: CAWSVTIYEQYF
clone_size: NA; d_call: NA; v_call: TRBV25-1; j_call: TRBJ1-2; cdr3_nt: TGTGCCAGCAGTGAAAAGCCAGGGACATATGGCTACACCTTC; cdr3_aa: CASSEKPGTYGYTF
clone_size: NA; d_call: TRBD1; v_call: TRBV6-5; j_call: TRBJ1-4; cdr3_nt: TGTGCCAGCAGTCGACAGGGCCATGAAGAAAAACTGTTTTTT; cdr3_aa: CASSRQGHEEKLFF
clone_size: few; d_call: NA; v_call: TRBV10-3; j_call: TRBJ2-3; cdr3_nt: TGTGCCATCAGTGATGGGGTTAGCACAGATACGCAGTATTTT; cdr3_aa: CAISDGVSTDTQYF
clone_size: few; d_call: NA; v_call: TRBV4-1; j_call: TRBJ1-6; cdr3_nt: TGCGCCAGCAGCCAAGGCCACAGTAATAATTCACCCCTCCACTTT; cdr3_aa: CASSQGHSNNSPLHF
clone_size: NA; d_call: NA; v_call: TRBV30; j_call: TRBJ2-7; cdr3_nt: TGTGCCTGGAGTGTAGGAGGGGGGTCCCACGAGCAGTACTTC; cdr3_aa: CAWSVGGGSHEQYF
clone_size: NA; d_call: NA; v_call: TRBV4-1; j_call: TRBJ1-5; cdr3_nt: TGCGCCAGCAGCCCCCACGAAGGAATCAGTGATAGCAATCAGCCCCAGCATTTT; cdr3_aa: CASSPHEGISDSNQPQHF
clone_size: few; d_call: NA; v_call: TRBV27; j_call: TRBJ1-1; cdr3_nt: TGTGCCAGCAGTTTATGGGTCGGCACTGAAGCTTTCTTT; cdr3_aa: CASSLWVGTEAFF